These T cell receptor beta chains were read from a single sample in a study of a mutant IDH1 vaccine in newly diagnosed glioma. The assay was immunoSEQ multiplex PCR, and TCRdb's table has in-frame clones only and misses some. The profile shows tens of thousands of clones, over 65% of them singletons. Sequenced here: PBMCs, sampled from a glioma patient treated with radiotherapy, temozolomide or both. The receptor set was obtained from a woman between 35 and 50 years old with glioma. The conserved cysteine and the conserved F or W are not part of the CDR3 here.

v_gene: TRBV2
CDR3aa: ASGAGGYGYT

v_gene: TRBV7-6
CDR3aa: ASSLDRVTGELF

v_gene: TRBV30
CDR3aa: AWSEQGRDTGELF

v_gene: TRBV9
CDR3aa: ASSDTRSTEAF

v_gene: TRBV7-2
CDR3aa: ASSTGTGANTIY

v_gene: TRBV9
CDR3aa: ASSVSGLNTEAF

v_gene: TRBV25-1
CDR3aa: ASSLSQVTDTQY

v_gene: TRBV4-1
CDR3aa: ASGIAGGNYEQY

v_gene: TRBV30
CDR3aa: AWSSRGTDFASQPQH

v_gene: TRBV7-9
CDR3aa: ASSLGLYGYT

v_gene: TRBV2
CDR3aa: ASSDQAGSGNTIY

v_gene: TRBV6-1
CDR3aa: ASSEYRVGYT

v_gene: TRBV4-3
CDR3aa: ASSPDPAGSYGYT

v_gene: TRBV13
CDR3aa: ASSLGGTGDEKLF

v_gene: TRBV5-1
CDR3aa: ASSLGPDRGTQETQY

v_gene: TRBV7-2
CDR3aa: ASRHRGTEAF

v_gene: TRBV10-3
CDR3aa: AIATSRHYGYT

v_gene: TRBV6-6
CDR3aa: ASFPGLASNEQF

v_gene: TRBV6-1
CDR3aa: ASSGQGFTEAF

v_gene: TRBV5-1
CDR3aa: ASSLAGSLAVGRGYEQY

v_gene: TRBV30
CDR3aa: AWSPRGLRGFFSNQPQH

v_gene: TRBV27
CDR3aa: ASSLSVAGTDTQY

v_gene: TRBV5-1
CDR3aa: ASSPGTAGNTIY

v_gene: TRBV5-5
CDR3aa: ASSGETGAPGQPQH

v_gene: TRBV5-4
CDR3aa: ASSSLDRDGTDTQY

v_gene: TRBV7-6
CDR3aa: ASSLGSGGPLTSYEQY

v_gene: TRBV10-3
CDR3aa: AISEDRSSYNSPLH

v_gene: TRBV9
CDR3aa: ASSVEWLGAENTIY

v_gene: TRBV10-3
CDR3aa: AISVKGNYGYT

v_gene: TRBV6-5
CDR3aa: ASSAGGEFNEKLF

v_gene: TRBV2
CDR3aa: ASSEDITGANVLT

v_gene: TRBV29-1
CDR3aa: SVAPARTGRRDTEAF

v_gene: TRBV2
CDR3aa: ASTRTYNEQF

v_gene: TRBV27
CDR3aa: ASSLLSGVGIYEQY

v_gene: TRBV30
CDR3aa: AWSIAIYGYT

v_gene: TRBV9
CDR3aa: ASSVGRMEYGYT

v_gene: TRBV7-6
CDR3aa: ASSLGGEHQPQH

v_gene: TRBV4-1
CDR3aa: ASSPLGTGAGVTEAF

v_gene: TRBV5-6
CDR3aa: ASSLAQTGGGRDEQY

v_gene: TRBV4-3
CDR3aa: ASSQDTRGGYSNQPQH

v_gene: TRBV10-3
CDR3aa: AISSGTGNQPQH

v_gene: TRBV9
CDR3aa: ASSVTGNGELF

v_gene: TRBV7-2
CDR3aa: ASRGTGGNQPQH

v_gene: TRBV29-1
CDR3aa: SVEAYSSGSTDTQY